These 10 T cell receptor beta chains came from one sample sequenced in a study of OX40 agonist ivuxolimab in advanced cancers. Only in-frame clones appear in the TCRdb table, and some are missing; sequencing was by immunoSEQ multiplex PCR. The sample yields about 55,000 clones, about 88% seen once. This specimen was CD4+ or CD8+ T cells sorted from blood, taken in a trial of the OX40 agonist ivuxolimab. The receptors were sampled from an adult with an advanced solid tumor such as melanoma, head and neck, liver or kidney cancer.

The CDR3 DNA is TGTGCCAGCAGTTATACGGGGGGACGGACTGAAGCTTTCTTT. It specifies CASSYTGGRTEAFF. J is TRBJ1-1 and V is TRBV28; the D gene is possibly TRBD1 (5 bases). CDR1 is MDHEN, CDR2 SYDVKM, per germline. The CDR3 extends over 14 amino acids. The ends were cut back, 4 bases at V and 5 bases at J, with 14 bases in the middle.

V and J are TRBV9 and TRBJ2-3; weak D call: TRBD2 (6 bases). The CDR3 is 15 residues long. Trimming left V 4 bases short and J 6 bases short, with 18 bases between. The germline V gene encodes CDR1 SGDLS and CDR2 YYNGEE. The chain's CDR3 is CASSPLRRELDTQYF. The CDR3 DNA reads as TGTGCCAGCAGCCCCCTGAGGAGGGAATTGGATACGCAGTATTTT.

This chain links TRBV29-1 with TRBJ1-2; TRBD1 is a possible D gene (5 bases). The length of the CDR3 is 13 residues. V dropped 1 base and J dropped 4 bases, with 10 bases sitting between them. CDR1 and CDR2 (germline): SQVTM, ANQGSEA. DNA of the CDR3: TGCAGCGTTGAAGCGGGGGGACCCTATGGCTACACCTTC. Translating it yields CSVEAGGPYGYTF.

The chain joins TRBV7-9 to TRBJ1-1; no clear D gene. The V end lost 0 bases, the J end lost 3 bases, and 11 bases lay between the germline ends. This CDR3 is 15 amino acids long. The germline gives CDR1 SEHNR, CDR2 FQNEAQ (reference sequence). The CDR3 loop is CASSLAEIPYTEAFF. The CDR3 DNA reads TGTGCCAGCAGCTTAGCGGAGATCCCGTACACTGAAGCTTTCTTT.

V is TRBV7-9 and J is TRBJ1-1; D might be TRBD1 (5 bases). The CDR3 sequence is 11 residues long. V was pared by 4 bases and J by 6 bases, with 6 bases between. Germline V gene data show CDR1 as SEHNR and CDR2 as FQNEAQ (reference sequence). The CDR3 spells CASSSTAEAFF. Here the CDR3 DNA reads TGTGCCAGCAGCTCGACAGCTGAAGCTTTCTTT.

This sequence joins TRBV7-9 and TRBJ1-1, with unresolved D. From germline, CDR1 is SEHNR and CDR2 FQNEAQ (reference sequence). V dropped 5 bases and J dropped 6 bases, with 13 bases sitting between them. The CDR3 runs 13 residues. CDR3 DNA: TGTGCCAGCAGCCCCCCGGGTGGGGCTGAAGCTTTCTTT. Translated, it gives CASSPPGGAEAFF. Full variable domain (outside the CDR3, taken from reference TRBV7-9 and TRBJ1-1): DTGVSQNPRHKITKRGQNVTFRCDPISEHNRLYWYRQTLGQGPEFLTYFQNEAQLEKSRLLSDRFSAERPKGSFSTLEIQRTEQGDSAMYLCASSPPGGAEAFFGQGTRLTVV.

The chain has TRBV11-2 and TRBJ1-2; D is uncertain. Germline lookup yields CDR1 SGHAT and CDR2 FQNNGV. Trimming pared 8 bases from V and 6 bases from J, leaving 7 bases between. The CDR3 contains 10 residues. Here the CDR3 reads CASGSNGYTF. CDR3 DNA: TGTGCCAGCGGTTCTAATGGCTACACCTTC.

The CDR3 nucleotides are TGTGCCAGCAGCTCACAGGAAAATGAGCAGTTCTTC. It is translated as CASSSQENEQFF. This sequence joins TRBV7-3 and TRBJ2-1, with D possibly being TRBD1 (5 bases). CDR1 and CDR2 from the germline V gene are SGHTA and FQGTGA. Trimming pared 4 bases from V and 7 bases from J, leaving 8 bases between. The CDR3 spans 12 residues.

The gene calls are TRBV21-1 and TRBJ2-7; the table calls TRBD2, which could not be checked here. TRBV21-1 is reported as a pseudogene. This CDR3 region has 16 residues. The CDR3 DNA reads TGTGCCAGCAGAACGGCTAGCGGGTTCACTGTCCACGAGCAGTACGTC. Its protein is CASRTASGFTVHEQYV.

The chain has TRBV28 and TRBJ2-7; D ambiguous. Germline assignment: CDR1 MDHEN and CDR2 SYDVKM. CDR3 length: 13 amino acids. V was shortened by 6 bases and J by 5 bases, with 14 bases between the two germline ends. The CDR3 sequence is CASSSPGFHEQYF. The CDR3 nucleotides read TGTGCCAGCAGCTCGCCGGGCTTTCACGAGCAGTACTTC.